Shown below are 27 T cell receptor beta chains from a single sample sequenced in a study of blood T cell repertoires in COVID-19. Using immunoSEQ multiplex PCR, the repertoire was profiled, and TCRdb retains in-frame clones only, with some absent. Counted here are 200,000 to 250,000 clones, about 88% occurring once; the ten biggest clones make up about 4.8%. Sequencing used peripheral blood. Every receptor here comes from a woman in her thirties or forties with acute or convalescent COVID-19.

In its sample, this clone was seen once. This sequence joins TRBV4-1 and TRBJ1-5; no clear D gene. Deletions cut 0 bases from V and 6 bases from J, with 9 bases between. CDR3 length: 14 amino acids. CDR1 and CDR2 (germline): MGHRA, YSYEKL. CDR3 loop: CASSQDLTGQPQHF. The CDR3 DNA follows: TGCGCCAGCAGCCAAGACCTCACTGGTCAGCCCCAGCATTTT.

The V and J genes are TRBV7-2 and TRBJ1-2, with D uncertain. The germline V gene encodes CDR1 SGHTA and CDR2 FQGNSA. The CDR3 spans 14 residues. V gave up 9 bases and J gave up 3 bases, with 17 bases separating them. For the CDR3, the DNA is TGTGCCAGTAAAATTCAGGCACATCACTATGGCTACACCTTC. Translating it yields CASKIQAHHYGYTF.

V and J are TRBV19 and TRBJ1-6; D is unclear. Trimming pared 3 bases from V and 10 bases from J, leaving 10 bases between. The CDR3 sequence is 13 residues long. The germline CDR1 and CDR2 sequences are LNHDA and SQIVND (reference sequence). This chain's CDR3 is CASSMSGSSPLHF. The DNA of the CDR3 is TGTGCCAGTAGTATGTCGGGTAGCTCACCCCTCCACTTT.

The rearrangement links TRBV9 to TRBJ1-5; TRBD1 matches at 8 bases. After removal of 4 bases from V and 10 bases from J, the junction contained 10 bases not matched to a gene. The CDR3 sequence is 14 residues long. Per germline, CDR1 SGDLS and CDR2 YYNGEE. The CDR3 is CASSQGAAQGPQHF. DNA for the CDR3: TGTGCCAGCAGCCAGGGGGCGGCGCAGGGACCCCAGCATTTT.

J is TRBJ2-3 and V is TRBV4-1; 9 bases align to TRBD1. The CDR3 contains 17 residues. CDR1 is MGHRA and CDR2 is YSYEKL in the germline V gene. With 1 base clipped from V and 4 bases from J, the junction kept 9 bases outside the gene matches. The CDR3, as DNA: TGCGCCAGCAGCCAAGTCCTCGGACAGGGGCTGGCAGATACGCAGTATTTT. This encodes CASSQVLGQGLADTQYF.

The chain uses TRBV7-9 and TRBJ1-2; no definite D call. The CDR3 length is 13 residues. Germline CDR1 is SEHNR and CDR2 is FQNEAQ (reference sequence). Trimming shortened V by 2 bases and J by 8 bases, and 12 bases separated the two germline ends. This chain's CDR3 is CASSLSTVGGYTF. The CDR3 coding sequence is TGTGCCAGCAGCTTATCTACAGTTGGAGGCTACACCTTC.

The chain joins TRBV6-4 to TRBJ1-2; no definite D call. Trimming pared 3 bases from V and 2 bases from J, leaving 10 bases between. This CDR3 has 14 residues. Germline V gives CDR1 MRHNA, CDR2 SNTAGT. The CDR3 loop reads CASSENTGNYGYTF. CDR3 DNA sequence: TGTGCCAGCAGTGAGAATACGGGAAACTATGGCTACACCTTC.

This chain uses TRBV5-1 with TRBJ1-1; a weak D match, TRBD1 (6 bases). This CDR3 spans 16 amino acids. The V gene's germline CDR1 is SGHRS and CDR2 YFSETQ. Trimming pared 0 bases from V and 3 bases from J, leaving 15 bases between. The CDR3 DNA reads TGCGCCAGCAGCTTGGATATTGGGGGCTGGGACACTGAAGCTTTCTTT. Translation: CASSLDIGGWDTEAFF.

Points on this clone: The junction shows a germline mismatch at one end, possibly a read error. V and J are TRBV18 and TRBJ1-5, with 10 bases fitting TRBD1. Germline CDR1 KGHSH, CDR2 LQKENI. The CDR3 spans 16 residues. The CDR3 sequence is CASSPRQGASNQPQHF. DNA of the CDR3: TGTGCCAGCTCGCCACGACAGGGGGCTAGCAATCAGCCCCAGCATTTT.

CDR3 in amino acids: CASSRRSGGPLSETQYF. DNA of the CDR3: TGTGCCAGCAGCCGCCGGTCGGGGGGCCCTCTATCAGAGACCCAGTACTTC. The chain joins TRBV13 to TRBJ2-5; tentative D call: TRBD2 (7 bases). CDR1 is PRHDT, CDR2 FYEKMQ, per germline (reference sequence). Trimming took 5 bases from V and 4 from J, leaving 23 bases between them. The CDR3 consists of 17 residues.

The V call is TRBV7-6, the J call TRBJ2-1; 7 bases align to TRBD2. With 0 bases clipped from V and 2 bases from J, the junction kept 13 bases outside the gene matches. The length of the CDR3 is 19 residues. Germline lookup yields CDR1 SGHVS and CDR2 FNYEAQ. CDR3 nucleotide sequence: TGTGCCAGCAGCTTAGCAGTGGCGACGGGGGGACTTCCCTACAATGAGCAGTTCTTC. Translated, it gives CASSLAVATGGLPYNEQFF.

The gene calls are TRBV5-1 and TRBJ2-1, with 10 bases identical to TRBD2. Germline V gene data show CDR1 as SGHRS and CDR2 as YFSETQ. This CDR3 comprises 15 residues. V dropped 4 bases and J dropped 7; count of bases not matched to a gene: 8. CDR3 in amino acids: CASSLSGGQGNEQFF. CDR3 DNA: TGCGCCAGCAGCCTTAGCGGGGGGCAGGGGAATGAGCAGTTCTTC.

This chain joins TRBV6-1 and TRBJ1-5; tentatively, D is TRBD1 (5 bases). The germline CDR1 and CDR2 sequences are MNHNS and SASEGT. This CDR3 is 15 amino acids long. V lost 0 bases and J 3 bases, leaving 9 bases between the germline ends. This CDR3 reads CASSEATVPNQPQHF. The CDR3 DNA reads TGTGCCAGCAGTGAAGCGACAGTTCCCAATCAGCCCCAGCATTTT.

The chain uses TRBV3-1 (or the pseudogene TRBV3-2) and TRBJ2-3, with 12 bases fitting TRBD2. This CDR3 contains 16 residues. From germline, CDR1 is LGHDT and CDR2 YNNKEL (reference sequence). With V trimmed by 2 bases and J by 4 bases, 4 bases remained unmatched. The CDR3 DNA sequence: TGTGCCAGCAGCCAAACCACTAGCGGGGGGCCAGATACGCAGTATTTT. It encodes CASSQTTSGGPDTQYF.

The rearrangement joins TRBV5-1 to TRBJ2-1; tentative D call: TRBD1 (5 bases). This CDR3 spans 14 amino acids. CDR1 is SGHRS and CDR2 is YFSETQ in the germline V gene. Trimming left V 4 bases short and J 10 bases short, with 18 bases between. The CDR3 is CASSPGLAGSEQFF. CDR3 nucleotide sequence: TGCGCCAGCAGCCCCGGTCTGGCAGGGTCGGAGCAGTTCTTC.

The genes are TRBV5-1 and TRBJ1-1; maybe TRBD1 (6 bases). CDR1 is SGHRS and CDR2 is YFSETQ in the germline V gene. The length of the CDR3 is 18 residues. Trimming shortened V by 5 bases and J by 0 bases, and 23 bases separated the two germline ends. The chain's CDR3 is CASSPNRVGALMNTEAFF. For the CDR3, the DNA is TGCGCCAGCAGTCCTAACAGGGTGGGAGCGTTAATGAACACTGAAGCTTTCTTT.

This chain connects TRBV30 to TRBJ1-2; D might be TRBD1 (5 bases). This CDR3 has 15 residues. From germline, CDR1 is GTSNPN and CDR2 SVGIG (reference sequence). The V end was cut by 2 bases, the J end by 7 bases, with 20 bases between. For the CDR3, the DNA is TGTGCCTGGAGTCCCCGGGCAGGGTACATCTCTGGCTACACCTTC. Translated: CAWSPRAGYISGYTF.

The rearrangement uses TRBV24-1 and TRBJ2-3; 9 bases agree with TRBD2. V lost 8 bases and J lost 0; bases outside the gene matches: 11. CDR1 and CDR2 from the germline V gene are KGHDR and SFDVKD. CDR3 length equals 17 residues. The CDR3 loop reads CATNDLIAGESTDTQYF. The CDR3 bases are TGTGCCACCAATGACCTTATAGCGGGGGAGAGCACAGATACGCAGTATTTT.

The chain recombines TRBV19 with TRBJ2-6; no definite D call. The germline V gene has CDR1 LNHDA and CDR2 SQIVND (reference sequence). The length of the CDR3 is 16 residues. V was shortened by 6 bases and J by 0 bases, with 12 bases between the two germline ends. DNA for the CDR3: TGTGCCAGTAGACAATACGTTCTCTCTGGGGCCAACGTCCTGACTTTC. This translates into CASRQYVLSGANVLTF.

The gene calls are TRBV3-1 (or the pseudogene TRBV3-2) and TRBJ1-5; D is unresolved. CDR1 and CDR2 from the germline V gene are LGHDT and YNNKEL (reference sequence). This CDR3 is built from 13 residues. V was cut by 1 base and J by 4 bases, with 5 bases left in between. CDR3 in amino acids: CASSQVFNQPQHF. As DNA, the CDR3 is TGTGCCAGCAGCCAAGTATTTAATCAGCCCCAGCATTTT.

The chain carries TRBV15 and TRBJ1-4; D might be TRBD1 (5 bases). The ends were cut back, 1 base at V and 3 bases at J, with 9 bases in the middle. The CDR3 totals 15 residues. Germline V gene data show CDR1 as LNHNV and CDR2 as YYDKDF (reference sequence). The chain's CDR3 is CATSRVGRANEKLFF. In nucleotides, the CDR3 is TGTGCCACCAGCAGAGTAGGCAGGGCTAATGAAAAACTGTTTTTT.

The chain carries TRBV7-8 and TRBJ2-2, with D maybe TRBD2 (6 bases). The CDR3 extends over 17 amino acids. The germline V gene encodes CDR1 SGHVS and CDR2 FQNEAQ. Trimming cost V 0 bases and J 2 bases, with 13 bases left between them. The CDR3, as DNA: TGTGCCAGCAGCTTAGCGGCGGGGCGGGCCAACACCGGGGAGCTGTTTTTT. Translated: CASSLAAGRANTGELFF.

The chain recombines TRBV30 with TRBJ2-5; 8 bases agree with TRBD1. CDR3 length equals 17 residues. V was clipped by 4 bases and J by 4 bases; unmatched bases: 17. In germline, CDR1 is GTSNPN, CDR2 SVGIG (reference sequence). CDR3 protein: CAWNIPVRTGMIETQYF. CDR3 bases: TGTGCCTGGAACATACCAGTACGGACAGGGATGATAGAGACCCAGTACTTC. Full variable domain (rest looked up from reference TRBV30 and TRBJ2-5): SQTIHQWPATLVQPVGSPLSLECTVEGTSNPNLYWYRQAAGRGLQLLFYSVGIGQISSEVPQNLSASRPQDRQFILSSKKLLLSDSGFYLCAWNIPVRTGMIETQYFGPGTRLLVL.

The chain employs TRBV5-1 and TRBJ1-6, with D unclear. Germline loops: CDR1 SGHRS, CDR2 YFSETQ. The CDR3 spans 16 residues. V shed 4 bases and J shed 0 bases, with 11 bases lying between them. This chain's CDR3 is CASSPGLVSYNSPLHF. The CDR3 bases are TGCGCCAGCAGCCCCGGACTGGTCTCCTATAATTCACCCCTCCACTTT.

CDR3 protein: CASSPNARGYGYTF. The CDR3 DNA sequence: TGTGCCAGCAGCCCTAACGCGCGGGGCTATGGCTACACCTTC. The genes are TRBV7-2 and TRBJ1-2; D is unclear. Germline CDR1 and CDR2: SGHTA and FQGNSA. Trimming stripped 5 bases from V and 4 bases from J, with 14 bases between. The CDR3 totals 14 residues.

V and J are TRBV5-1 and TRBJ1-2; TRBD1 agrees at 8 bases. The CDR3 runs to 13 residues. Looked up from germline, CDR1 is SGHRS and CDR2 is YFSETQ. With 2 bases clipped from V and 8 bases from J, the junction kept 5 bases outside the gene matches. This CDR3 is CASSFGQGEGYTF. As DNA, the CDR3 is TGCGCCAGCAGCTTCGGACAGGGTGAAGGCTACACCTTC.

The chain links TRBV6-5 to TRBJ1-2; D ambiguous. This CDR3 is built from 12 residues. V gave up 8 bases and J gave up 1 base, with 8 bases separating them. Germline CDR1 and CDR2: MNHEY and SVGAGI. This CDR3 is CASLSFNYGYTF. Written as DNA, the CDR3 is TGTGCCAGCTTGAGCTTTAACTATGGCTACACCTTC.